The rows below give T cell receptor beta chains drawn from one sample of a study of T cells in Graves' hyperthyroidism and ophthalmopathy. TCRdb re-derived calls from the multiplex PCR reads in MiXCR, one entry per CDR3 protein. The sample yields 500,000 to 800,000 distinct CDR3 sequences, 45% seen once. The sequencing sample was made of peripheral blood or thyroid tissue (not recorded which). The source is an adult man with Graves' disease, either hyperthyroidism or ophthalmopathy (not recorded which). Each CDR3 is given with its conserved first and last residue. The order of the fields is V gene, D gene, J gene, clone size, CDR3 protein, CDR3 DNA. A D gene is named only where the DNA matches it firmly. Where a row states a size, it is once, few, many or the class of an expanded clone; other rows omit it.

TRBV19,NA,TRBJ1-5,NA,CVCTGAEGNQPQHF,TGTGTCTGCACCGGGGCGGAGGGTAATCAGCCCCAGCATTTT
TRBV20-1,NA,TRBJ2-7,few,CSARDPDIYEQYF,TGCAGTGCTAGAGATCCAGACATCTACGAGCAGTACTTC
TRBV12-3/TRBV12-4,TRBD1,TRBJ1-1,NA,CASSWGTGSNTEAFF,TGTGCCAGCAGTTGGGGGACAGGGTCGAACACTGAAGCTTTCTTT
TRBV19,NA,TRBJ2-6,NA,CASSIQSVGAGGSSGANVLTF,TGTGCCAGTAGTATTCAGTCCGTCGGGGCAGGGGGGAGCTCTGGGGCCAACGTCCTGACTTTC
TRBV20-1,NA,TRBJ1-6,NA,CSAQLSRDSYNSPLHF,TGCAGTGCTCAATTGTCCAGGGATTCGTATAATTCACCCCTCCACTTT
TRBV7-9,TRBD2,TRBJ2-7,few,CASSTPSGNSYEQYF,TGTGCCAGCAGCACTCCTAGCGGGAACTCCTACGAGCAGTACTTC
TRBV9,TRBD1,TRBJ1-1,once,CASSVDGTGGGTEAFF,TGTGCCAGCAGCGTAGATGGGACAGGGGGCGGCACTGAAGCTTTCTTT
TRBV29-1,NA,TRBJ1-2,many,CSVDLWYRLAYGYTF,TGCAGCGTTGATTTGTGGTACCGACTCGCGTATGGCTACACCTTC
TRBV6-6,NA,TRBJ1-1,NA,CASRTRTVNTEAFF,TGTGCCAGCAGGACGAGGACGGTGAACACTGAAGCTTTCTTT
TRBV24-1,NA,TRBJ1-1,many,CATSDRRTGEAFF,TGTGCCACCAGTGATAGACGGACCGGTGAAGCTTTCTTT